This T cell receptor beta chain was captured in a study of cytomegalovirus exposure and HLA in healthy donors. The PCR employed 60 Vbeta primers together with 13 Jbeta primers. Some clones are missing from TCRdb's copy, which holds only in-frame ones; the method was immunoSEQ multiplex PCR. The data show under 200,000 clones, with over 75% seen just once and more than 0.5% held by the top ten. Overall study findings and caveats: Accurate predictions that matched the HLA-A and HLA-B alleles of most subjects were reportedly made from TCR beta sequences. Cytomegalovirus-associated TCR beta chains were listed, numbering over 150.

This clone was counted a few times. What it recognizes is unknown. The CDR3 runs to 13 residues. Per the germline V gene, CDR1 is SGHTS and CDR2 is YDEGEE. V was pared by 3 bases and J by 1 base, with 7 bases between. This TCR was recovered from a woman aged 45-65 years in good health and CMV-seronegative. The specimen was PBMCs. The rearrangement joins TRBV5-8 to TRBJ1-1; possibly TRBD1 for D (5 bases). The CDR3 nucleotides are TGTGCCAGCAGCTCTGGACAGAACACTGAAGCTTTCTTT. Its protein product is CASSSGQNTEAFF.